Presented here are 20 T cell receptor beta chains from one specimen sequenced in a study of blood T cell repertoires in COVID-19. Profiled with immunoSEQ multiplex PCR; TCRdb holds only in-frame clones, not every one. Among roughly 170,000 clones listed, around four fifths were seen once. The sequencing input was PBMCs or T cells enriched from blood (not recorded which). The source of these receptors is a woman in her forties or fifties who had recovered from COVID-19.

For the CDR3, the DNA is TGTGCCAGCAGCGCAGGACTAGCGGGTCTCAATGAGCAGTTCTTC. Translation gives CASSAGLAGLNEQFF. This chain links TRBV9 with TRBJ2-1; 11 nucleotides agree with TRBD2. This CDR3 is 15 amino acids long. Per the germline V gene, CDR1 is SGDLS and CDR2 is YYNGEE. J lost 6 bases, V lost 3 bases, and 5 bases had no gene match.

The rearrangement joins TRBV27 to TRBJ1-2; 8 nucleotides match TRBD1. The CDR3 has 13 residues. Germline V lookup: CDR1 MNHEY, CDR2 SMNVEV (reference sequence). J gave up 5 bases and V 3 bases, and 2 bases lay outside the gene matches. The CDR3: CASSFWTGYGYTF. The CDR3 DNA reads as TGTGCCAGCAGTTTCTGGACAGGGTATGGCTACACCTTC.

This clone appeared a single time. The CDR3 bases are TGTGCCAGCAGCTTAGGGCTGCGGCAGACCCAGTACTTC. Its translation is CASSLGLRQTQYF. This sequence joins TRBV7-6 and TRBJ2-5; D remains ambiguous. This CDR3 spans 13 amino acids. The V gene's germline CDR1 is SGHVS and CDR2 FNYEAQ. V lost 1 base to trimming and J lost 6 bases, with 9 bases between them.

The rearrangement links TRBV3-1 (or the pseudogene TRBV3-2) to TRBJ2-1, with 7 bases identical to TRBD2. This CDR3 region has 13 residues. V was clipped by 1 base and J by 12 bases; unmatched bases: 6. From germline, CDR1 is LGHDT and CDR2 YNNKEL (reference sequence). The CDR3: CASSQVIAGGQFF. CDR3 in DNA: TGTGCCAGCAGCCAAGTTATAGCGGGTGGGCAGTTCTTC.

A few counts support this clone. The V call is TRBV6-1, the J call TRBJ1-5; tentative D call: TRBD1 (6 bases). There are 16 residues in the CDR3. CDR1 is MNHNS, CDR2 SASEGT, per germline. V lost 3 bases and J lost 4, with 16 bases in between. CDR3 DNA sequence: TGTGCCAGCAGTGATCCTAACAGGGTAGGGAATCAGCCCCAGCATTTT. Translating it yields CASSDPNRVGNQPQHF.

The V and J genes are TRBV7-3 and TRBJ1-3, with D tentatively TRBD1 (5 bases). CDR1 is SGHTA and CDR2 is FQGTGA in the germline V gene. There are 13 residues in the CDR3. Trimming cost V 4 bases and J 4 bases, with 8 bases left between them. Here the CDR3 reads CASSSRAGNTIYF. The CDR3, as DNA: TGTGCCAGCAGCTCCAGGGCCGGAAACACCATATATTTT.

The chain uses TRBV5-1 and TRBJ1-4; possible D gene TRBD1, 6 bases. The V end lost 6 bases, the J end lost 6 bases, and 12 bases lay between the germline ends. Germline V gives CDR1 SGHRS, CDR2 YFSETQ. CDR3 length equals 13 residues. The CDR3 bases are TGCGCCAGCAAAGGGGACAATGATGAAAAACTGTTTTTT. It yields the protein CASKGDNDEKLFF.

J is TRBJ2-1 and V is TRBV28, with D perhaps TRBD2 (5 bases). V was pared by 2 bases and J by 6 bases, with 11 bases between. CDR3 size: 14 residues. Germline lookup yields CDR1 MDHEN and CDR2 SYDVKM. The CDR3, as DNA: TGTGCCAGCAGTTTAGCGGCTAGCTTCAATGAGCAGTTCTTC. The encoded protein is CASSLAASFNEQFF. The full variable domain, rest sourced from reference TRBV28 and TRBJ2-1, is DVKVTQSSRYLVKRTGEKVFLECVQDMDHENMFWYRQDPGLGLRLIYFSYDVKMKEKGDIPEGYSVSREKKERFSLILESASTNQTSMYLCASSLAASFNEQFFGPGTRLTVL.

This clone was seen only a few times. The chain uses TRBV7-9 and TRBJ2-3; 7 bases align to TRBD2. The CDR3 contains 14 residues. Germline-derived CDR1 and CDR2 are SEHNR and FQNEAQ (reference sequence). Trimming removed 4 bases from V and 1 base from J; junction bases left unmatched: 2. In nucleotides, the CDR3 is TGTGCCAGCAGCTCTAGCGGACGCACAGATACGCAGTATTTT. Its translation: CASSSSGRTDTQYF.

V usage is TRBV6-2 or TRBV6-3 and J usage is TRBJ2-1; no clear D gene. CDR1 is MNHEY and CDR2 is SVGEGT in the germline V gene. The CDR3 loop spans 15 amino acids. Between the trimmed V and J ends, which lost 0 bases and 8 bases, there was a span of 14 bases. This CDR3 reads CASSYSRRGGHEQFF. The CDR3 DNA reads TGTGCCAGCAGTTACTCGCGCAGAGGCGGCCATGAGCAGTTCTTC.

In its sample, this clone was seen a few times. This chain links TRBV7-2 with TRBJ2-2; no definite D call. Trimming took 1 base from V and 9 from J, leaving 9 bases between them. The CDR3 runs 13 residues. Germline V gene lookup returns CDR1 SGHTA and CDR2 FQGNSA. This chain's CDR3 is CASSLESRRELFF. In DNA form, the CDR3 reads TGTGCCAGCAGCTTAGAATCGCGGCGGGAGCTGTTTTTT.

The chain couples TRBV28 to TRBJ1-1, with TRBD1 as a possible D gene (5 bases). Germline loops: CDR1 MDHEN, CDR2 SYDVKM. This CDR3 has 15 residues. Trimming cost V 5 bases and J 0 bases, with 13 bases left between them. In DNA form, the CDR3 reads TGTGCCAGCAGTCCGGGGGGGGATATGAACACTGAAGCTTTCTTT. Translating it yields CASSPGGDMNTEAFF.

The chain combines TRBV3-1 (or the pseudogene TRBV3-2) with TRBJ2-3, with a tentative D call TRBD2 (6 bases). There are 14 residues in the CDR3. Trimming cost V 5 bases and J 0 bases, with 9 bases left between them. Germline values: CDR1 LGHDT, CDR2 YNNKEL (reference sequence). The CDR3 DNA reads TGTGCCAGCAGCTATAGCGGCAGCACAGATACGCAGTATTTT. Amino acids: CASSYSGSTDTQYF.

The chain combines TRBV3-1 (or the pseudogene TRBV3-2) with TRBJ1-4, with 10 bases matching TRBD1. With V trimmed by 7 bases and J by 8 bases, 4 bases remained unmatched. Germline values: CDR1 LGHDT, CDR2 YNNKEL (reference sequence). The CDR3 is 13 amino acids. CDR3 sequence reads: CASTGQGGEKLFF. CDR3 sequence (DNA): TGTGCCAGCACCGGACAGGGGGGAGAAAAACTGTTTTTT.

The chain uses TRBV6-2 or TRBV6-3 and TRBJ2-2; 13 bases align to TRBD2. The V segment lost 6 bases and the J segment 0 bases; nucleotides outside the gene matches: 10. The CDR3 loop spans 19 amino acids. The V gene's germline CDR1 is MNHEY and CDR2 SVGEGT. The CDR3 loop is CASSFPGLAGRPNTGELFF. Written as DNA, the CDR3 is TGTGCCAGCAGCTTCCCGGGACTAGCGGGAAGACCGAACACCGGGGAGCTGTTTTTT.

This sequence joins TRBV5-6 and TRBJ2-7; TRBD1 matches 9 bases. CDR3 length: 14 residues. V lost 0 bases to trimming and J lost 4 bases; unmatched junction nucleotides: 2. Germline V gene sequence: CDR1 SGHDT, CDR2 YYEEEE. CDR3 protein: CASSLGQGVYEQYF. The CDR3 coding sequence is TGTGCCAGCAGCTTGGGACAGGGGGTTTACGAGCAGTACTTC. The full variable domain, with the rest looked up from reference TRBV5-6 and TRBJ2-7, is DAGVTQSPTHLIKTRGQQVTLRCSPKSGHDTVSWYQQALGQGPQFIFQYYEEEERQRGNFPDRFSGHQFPNYSSELNVNALLLGDSALYLCASSLGQGVYEQYFGPGTRLTVT.

This sequence joins TRBV5-1 and TRBJ2-7; a weak D match, TRBD2 (5 bases). The germline V gene encodes CDR1 SGHRS and CDR2 YFSETQ. This CDR3 region has 11 residues. Trimming took 3 bases from V and 7 from J, leaving 8 bases between them. The CDR3 DNA follows: TGCGCCAGCAGCTCCCAGCGGGAGCAGTACTTC. Translated: CASSSQREQYF.

This clone was recorded many times. Mismatch with germline at one junction end may stem from a read error. The chain carries TRBV7-2 and TRBJ2-7; 8 nucleotides match TRBD1. Germline lookup yields CDR1 SGHTA and CDR2 FQGNSA. The CDR3 totals 12 residues. DNA of the CDR3: TGTGCCAGCAGCACCAATCGCGGGACAGGAGTTTTC. Amino acids: CASSTNRGTGVF.

CDR3 DNA sequence: TGTGCCAGCTCACCTCGGAGGGAAGGCGGCTACACCTTC. Translated, it gives CASSPRREGGYTF. The chain uses TRBV18 and TRBJ1-2; D is undetermined. V lost 3 bases and J 8 bases, leaving 13 bases between the germline ends. Looked up from germline, CDR1 is KGHSH and CDR2 is LQKENI. The CDR3 is made up of 13 amino acids. Complete variable domain (other parts from reference TRBV18 and TRBJ1-2): NAGVMQNPRHLVRRRGQEARLRCSPMKGHSHVYWYRQLPEEGLKFMVYLQKENIIDESGMPKERFSAEFPKEGPSILRIQQVVRGDSAAYFCASSPRREGGYTFGSGTRLTVV.

The J gene is TRBJ1-5, the V gene TRBV7-2; maybe TRBD1 (6 bases). CDR3 length: 13 residues. The V gene lost 5 bases and the J gene lost 6 bases, with 11 bases spanning the gap. The germline V gene encodes CDR1 SGHTA and CDR2 FQGNSA. This chain's CDR3 is CASSPQGAQPQHF. The DNA of the CDR3 is TGTGCCAGCAGCCCACAGGGTGCTCAGCCCCAGCATTTT. Together with reference TRBV7-2 and TRBJ1-5, the CDR3 gives the full variable domain: GAGVSQSPSNKVTEKGKDVELRCDPISGHTALYWYRQSLGQGLEFLIYFQGNSAPDKSGLPSDRFSAERTGGSVSTLTIQRTQQEDSAVYLCASSPQGAQPQHFGDGTRLSIL.